This T cell receptor (beta chain) emerged from a study of response to subunit inactivated influenza vaccine. From the RT-PCR reads, TCRdb called clonotypes with MiXCR, one entry per CDR3 protein. The sample includes about 650,000 distinct CDR3 sequences, around 15% of them seen just once. This clonotype was picked up many times. As yet, its antigen is unknown. This CDR3 spans 14 amino acids. V lost 3 bases and J lost 4, with 10 bases in between. The germline CDR1 and CDR2 sequences are LGHDT and YNNKEL (reference sequence). Notes on the study in general: Each seasonal influenza vaccination, the authors suggested, recruits few new T cells.

This clonotype was obtained from a middle-aged man who received an inactivated influenza vaccine. The chain employs TRBV3-1 and TRBJ2-1; D is unresolved. The source was PBMCs from blood, collected roughly 2 weeks before vaccination. The CDR3 here is CASSQPGEYNEQFF. The CDR3 DNA follows: TGTGCCAGCAGCCAGCCAGGAGAGTACAATGAGCAGTTCTTC.